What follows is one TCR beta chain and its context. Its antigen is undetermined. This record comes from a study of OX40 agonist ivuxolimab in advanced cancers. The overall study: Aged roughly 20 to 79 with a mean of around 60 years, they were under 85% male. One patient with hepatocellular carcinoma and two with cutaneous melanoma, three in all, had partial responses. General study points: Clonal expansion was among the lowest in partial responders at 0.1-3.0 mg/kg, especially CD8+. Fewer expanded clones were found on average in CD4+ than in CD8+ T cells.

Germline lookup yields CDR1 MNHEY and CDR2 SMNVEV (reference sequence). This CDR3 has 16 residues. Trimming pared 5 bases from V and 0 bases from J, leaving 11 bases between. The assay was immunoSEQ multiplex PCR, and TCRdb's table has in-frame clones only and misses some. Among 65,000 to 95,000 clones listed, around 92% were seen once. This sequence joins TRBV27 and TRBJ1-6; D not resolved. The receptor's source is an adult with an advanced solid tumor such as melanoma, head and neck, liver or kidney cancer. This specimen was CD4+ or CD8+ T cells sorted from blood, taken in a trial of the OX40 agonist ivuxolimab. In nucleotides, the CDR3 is TGTGCCAGCAGTCGCGCCCTCAGCTCCTATAATTCACCCCTCCACTTT. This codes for CASSRALSSYNSPLHF.